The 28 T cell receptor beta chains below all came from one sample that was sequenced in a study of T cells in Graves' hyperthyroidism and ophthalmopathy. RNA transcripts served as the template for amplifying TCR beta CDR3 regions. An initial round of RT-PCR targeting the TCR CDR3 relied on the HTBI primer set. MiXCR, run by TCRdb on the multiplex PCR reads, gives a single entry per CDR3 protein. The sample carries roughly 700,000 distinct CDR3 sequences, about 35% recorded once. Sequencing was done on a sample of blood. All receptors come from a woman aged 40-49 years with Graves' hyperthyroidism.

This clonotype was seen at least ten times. The CDR3 spells CASSLDRGYRGYTF. DNA for the CDR3: TGTGCCAGCAGCTTGGATAGAGGGTACCGCGGCTACACCTTC. This sequence joins TRBV5-6 and TRBJ1-2, with D unclear. Germline V gives CDR1 SGHDT, CDR2 YYEEEE. The CDR3 loop spans 14 amino acids. Between the trimmed V and J ends, which lost 0 bases and 8 bases, there was a span of 14 bases.

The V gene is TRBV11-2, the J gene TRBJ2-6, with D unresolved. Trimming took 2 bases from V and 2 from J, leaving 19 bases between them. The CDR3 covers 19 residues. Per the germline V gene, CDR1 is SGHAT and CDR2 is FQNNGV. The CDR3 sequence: CASSLSYWRLEPGANVLTF. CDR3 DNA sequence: TGTGCCAGCAGCTTATCATATTGGAGACTCGAGCCTGGGGCCAACGTCCTGACTTTC.

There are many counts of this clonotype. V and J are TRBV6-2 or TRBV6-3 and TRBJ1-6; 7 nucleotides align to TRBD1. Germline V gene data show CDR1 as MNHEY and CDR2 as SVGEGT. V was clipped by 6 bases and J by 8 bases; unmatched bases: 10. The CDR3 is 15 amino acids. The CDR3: CASSRRTGPDSPLHF. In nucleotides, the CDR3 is TGTGCCAGCAGCCGCCGGACAGGACCCGATTCACCCCTCCACTTT.

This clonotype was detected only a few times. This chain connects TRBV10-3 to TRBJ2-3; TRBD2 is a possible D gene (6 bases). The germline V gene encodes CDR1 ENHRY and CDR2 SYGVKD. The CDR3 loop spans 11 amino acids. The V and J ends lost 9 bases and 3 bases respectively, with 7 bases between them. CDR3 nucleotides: TGTGCCATGGGGACTACAGATACGCAGTATTTT. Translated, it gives CAMGTTDTQYF.

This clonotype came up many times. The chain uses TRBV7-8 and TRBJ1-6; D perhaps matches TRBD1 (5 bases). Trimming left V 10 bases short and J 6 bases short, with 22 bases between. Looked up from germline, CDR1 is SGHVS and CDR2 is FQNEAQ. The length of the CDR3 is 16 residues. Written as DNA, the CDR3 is TGTGCCATCGCGTCTGGGGCGGGCGCGGGTAATTCACCCCTCCACTTT. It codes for CAIASGAGAGNSPLHF.

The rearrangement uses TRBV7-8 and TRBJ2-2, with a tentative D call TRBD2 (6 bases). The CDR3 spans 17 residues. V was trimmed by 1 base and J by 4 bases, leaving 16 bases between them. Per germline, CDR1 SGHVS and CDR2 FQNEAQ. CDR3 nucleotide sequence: TGTGCCAGCAGCTTAGATCGTGGAGGGACCGCCACCGGGGAGCTGTTTTTT. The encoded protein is CASSLDRGGTATGELFF.

The CDR3, as DNA: TGTGCCAGCAGTCGCGACAGTAAGAGGTACGAGCAGTACTTC. It yields the protein CASSRDSKRYEQYF. The rearrangement links TRBV7-2 to TRBJ2-7; a possible D gene is TRBD1 (5 bases). CDR3 length equals 14 residues. Between the trimmed V and J ends, which lost 6 bases and 4 bases, there was a span of 16 bases. The germline V gene encodes CDR1 SGHTA and CDR2 FQGNSA.

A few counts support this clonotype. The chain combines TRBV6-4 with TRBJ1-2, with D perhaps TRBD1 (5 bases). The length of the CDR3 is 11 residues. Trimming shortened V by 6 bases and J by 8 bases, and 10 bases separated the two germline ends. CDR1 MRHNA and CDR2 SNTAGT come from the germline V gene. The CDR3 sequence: CASRGAEGYTF. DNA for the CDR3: TGTGCCAGCAGAGGGGCTGAGGGCTACACCTTC.

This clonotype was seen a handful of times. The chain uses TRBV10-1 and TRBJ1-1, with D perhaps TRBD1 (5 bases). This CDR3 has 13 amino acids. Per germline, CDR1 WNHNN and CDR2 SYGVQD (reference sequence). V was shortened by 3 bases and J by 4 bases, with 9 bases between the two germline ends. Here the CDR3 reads CASSELRATEAFF. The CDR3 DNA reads TGCGCCAGCAGTGAACTCAGGGCCACTGAAGCTTTCTTT.

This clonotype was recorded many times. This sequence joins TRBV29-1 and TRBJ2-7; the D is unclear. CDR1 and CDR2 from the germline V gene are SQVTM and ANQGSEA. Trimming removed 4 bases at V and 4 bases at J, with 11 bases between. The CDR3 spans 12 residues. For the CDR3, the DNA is TGCAGCGTTGGTGACAAGCCTTACGAGCAGTACTTC. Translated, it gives CSVGDKPYEQYF.

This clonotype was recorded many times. This CDR3 is CASSIGTGDYEQYF. CDR3 sequence (DNA): TGTGCCAGTAGTATAGGTACAGGAGACTACGAGCAGTACTTC. This chain links TRBV19 with TRBJ2-7, with D possibly TRBD1 on 5 matching bases. V dropped 1 base and J dropped 3 bases, with 10 bases sitting between them. The CDR3 runs 14 residues. Germline lookup yields CDR1 LNHDA and CDR2 SQIVND (reference sequence).

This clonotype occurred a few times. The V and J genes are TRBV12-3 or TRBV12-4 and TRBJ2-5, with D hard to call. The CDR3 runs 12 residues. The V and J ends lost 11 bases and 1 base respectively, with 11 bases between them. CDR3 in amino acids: CAVSEPQETQYF. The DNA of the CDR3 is TGTGCCGTCAGTGAACCCCAAGAGACCCAGTACTTC.

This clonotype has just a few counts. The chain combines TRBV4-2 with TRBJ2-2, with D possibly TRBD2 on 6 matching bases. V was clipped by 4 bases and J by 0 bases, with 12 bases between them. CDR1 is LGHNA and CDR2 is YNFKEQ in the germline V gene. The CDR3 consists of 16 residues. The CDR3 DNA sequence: TGTGCCAGCAGCCCTTTGGCGGGGACGAACACCGGGGAGCTGTTTTTT. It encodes CASSPLAGTNTGELFF.

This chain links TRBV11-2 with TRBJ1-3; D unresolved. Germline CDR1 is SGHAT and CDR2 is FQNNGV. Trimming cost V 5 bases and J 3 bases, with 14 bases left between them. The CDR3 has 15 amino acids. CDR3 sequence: CASSRLVRGGNTIYF. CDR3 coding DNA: TGTGCCAGCAGCCGGTTGGTGCGTGGTGGAAACACCATATATTTT.

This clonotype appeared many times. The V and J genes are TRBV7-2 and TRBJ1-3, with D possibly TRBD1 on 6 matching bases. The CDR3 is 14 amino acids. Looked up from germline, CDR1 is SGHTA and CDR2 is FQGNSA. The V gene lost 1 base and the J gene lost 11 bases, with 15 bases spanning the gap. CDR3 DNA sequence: TGTGCCAGCAGCTTAGGAGAGGGGGTCTGGGCCATATATTTT. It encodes CASSLGEGVWAIYF.

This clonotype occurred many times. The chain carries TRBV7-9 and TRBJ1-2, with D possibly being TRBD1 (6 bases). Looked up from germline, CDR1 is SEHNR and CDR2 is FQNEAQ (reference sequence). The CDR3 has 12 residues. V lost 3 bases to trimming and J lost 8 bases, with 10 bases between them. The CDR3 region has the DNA TGTGCCAGCAGCTTGGGGACATACGGCTACACCTTC. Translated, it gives CASSLGTYGYTF.

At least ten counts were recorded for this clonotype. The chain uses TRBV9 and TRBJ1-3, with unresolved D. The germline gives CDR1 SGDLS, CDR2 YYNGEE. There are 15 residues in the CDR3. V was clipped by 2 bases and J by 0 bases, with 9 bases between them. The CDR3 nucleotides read TGTGCCAGCAGCGTTAAAGATAACTCTGGAAACACCATATATTTT. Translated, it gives CASSVKDNSGNTIYF.

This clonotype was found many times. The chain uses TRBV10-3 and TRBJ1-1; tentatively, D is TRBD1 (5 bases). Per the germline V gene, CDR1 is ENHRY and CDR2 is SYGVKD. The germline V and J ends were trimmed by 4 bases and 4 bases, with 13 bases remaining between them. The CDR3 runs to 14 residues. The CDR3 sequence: CAISGTQVATEAFF. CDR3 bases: TGTGCCATCAGTGGAACACAGGTGGCCACTGAAGCTTTCTTT.

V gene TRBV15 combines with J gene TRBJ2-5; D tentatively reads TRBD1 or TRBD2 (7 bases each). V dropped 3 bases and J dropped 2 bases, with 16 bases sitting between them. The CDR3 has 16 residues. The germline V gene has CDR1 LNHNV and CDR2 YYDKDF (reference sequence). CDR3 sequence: CATSSQAGQTQETQYF. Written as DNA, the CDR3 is TGTGCCACCAGCAGCCAAGCGGGACAGACTCAAGAGACCCAGTACTTC. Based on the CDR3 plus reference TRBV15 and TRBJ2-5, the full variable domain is DAMVIQNPRYQVTQFGKPVTLSCSQTLNHNVMYWYQQKSSQAPKLLFHYYDKDFNNEADTPDNFQSRRPNTSFCFLDIRSPGLGDTAMYLCATSSQAGQTQETQYFGPGTRLLVL.

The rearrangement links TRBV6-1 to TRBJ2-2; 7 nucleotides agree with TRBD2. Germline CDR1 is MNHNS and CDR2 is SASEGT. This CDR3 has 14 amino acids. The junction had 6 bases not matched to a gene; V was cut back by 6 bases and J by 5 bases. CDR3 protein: CASRIYGGTGELFF. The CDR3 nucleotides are TGTGCCAGCAGGATTTACGGGGGGACCGGGGAGCTGTTTTTT.

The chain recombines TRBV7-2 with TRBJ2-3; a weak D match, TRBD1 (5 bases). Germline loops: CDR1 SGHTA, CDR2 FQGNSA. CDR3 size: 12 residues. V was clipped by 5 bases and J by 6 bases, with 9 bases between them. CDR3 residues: CASSRRQDTQYF. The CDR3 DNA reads TGTGCCAGCAGCCGACGACAGGATACGCAGTATTTT.

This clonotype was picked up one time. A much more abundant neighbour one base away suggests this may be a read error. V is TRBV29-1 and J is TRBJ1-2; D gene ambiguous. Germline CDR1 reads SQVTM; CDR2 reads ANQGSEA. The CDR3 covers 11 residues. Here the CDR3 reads CSVETLYGCTF. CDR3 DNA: TGCAGCGTTGAAACTCTCTATGGCTGCACCTTC.

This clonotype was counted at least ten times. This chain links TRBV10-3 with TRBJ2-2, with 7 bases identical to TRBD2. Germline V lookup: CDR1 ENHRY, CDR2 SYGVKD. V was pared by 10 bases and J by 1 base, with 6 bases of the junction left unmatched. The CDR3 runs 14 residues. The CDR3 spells CATREGRNTGELFF. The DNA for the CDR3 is TGTGCCACCAGGGAGGGCCGGAACACCGGGGAGCTGTTTTTT.

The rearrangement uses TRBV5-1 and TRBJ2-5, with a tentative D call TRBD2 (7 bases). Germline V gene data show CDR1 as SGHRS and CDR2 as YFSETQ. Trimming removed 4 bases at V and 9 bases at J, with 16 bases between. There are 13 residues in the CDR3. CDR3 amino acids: CASSRGGGFPQYF. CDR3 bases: TGCGCCAGCAGCAGGGGGGGCGGCTTCCCCCAGTACTTC.

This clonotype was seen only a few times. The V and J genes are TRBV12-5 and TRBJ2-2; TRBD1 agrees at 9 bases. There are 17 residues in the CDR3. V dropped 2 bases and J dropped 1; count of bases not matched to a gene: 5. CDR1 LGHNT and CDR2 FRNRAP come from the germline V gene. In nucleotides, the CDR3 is TGTGCTAGTGGTTTGCGGACAGGGGTCCTGAACACCGGGGAGCTGTTTTTT. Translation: CASGLRTGVLNTGELFF. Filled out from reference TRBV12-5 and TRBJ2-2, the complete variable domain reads DARVTQTPRHKVTEMGQEVTMRCQPILGHNTVFWYRQTMMQGLELLAYFRNRAPLDDSGMPKDRFSAEMPDATLATLKIQPSEPRDSAVYFCASGLRTGVLNTGELFFGEGSRLTVL.

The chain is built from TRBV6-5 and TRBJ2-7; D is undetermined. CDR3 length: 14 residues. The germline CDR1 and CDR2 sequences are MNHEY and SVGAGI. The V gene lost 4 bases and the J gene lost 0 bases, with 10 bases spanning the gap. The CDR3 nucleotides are TGTGCCAGCAGTTTCCCCAAGAGCTCCTACGAGCAGTACTTC. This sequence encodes CASSFPKSSYEQYF.

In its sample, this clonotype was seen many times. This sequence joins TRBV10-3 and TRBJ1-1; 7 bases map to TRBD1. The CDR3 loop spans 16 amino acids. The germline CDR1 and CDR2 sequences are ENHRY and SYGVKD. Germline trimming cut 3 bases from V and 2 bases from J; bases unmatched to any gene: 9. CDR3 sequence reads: CAISEPYRGGNTEAFF. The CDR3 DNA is TGTGCCATCAGTGAACCCTACAGGGGAGGAAACACTGAAGCTTTCTTT.

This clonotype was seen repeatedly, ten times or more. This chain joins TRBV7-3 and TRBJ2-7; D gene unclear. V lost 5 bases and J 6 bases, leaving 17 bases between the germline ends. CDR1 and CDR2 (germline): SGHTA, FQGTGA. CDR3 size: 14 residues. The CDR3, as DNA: TGTGCCAGCAGCCCCGGGCAGGCCGACGGCGAGCAGTACTTC. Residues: CASSPGQADGEQYF.